The 9 T cell receptor beta chains given below trace back to one sample, sequenced in a study of blood T cell repertoires in COVID-19. Sequenced by immunoSEQ multiplex PCR; TCRdb stores in-frame clones only, minus some. In the table there are 87,000 or so clones, around 75% of which are singletons. Sample: peripheral blood. These receptor sequences come from a woman of 80 years or more with active or convalescent COVID-19.

This sequence joins TRBV7-9 and TRBJ2-2; TRBD1 aligns across 9 bases. Germline CDR1 is SEHNR and CDR2 is FQNEAQ (reference sequence). This CDR3 spans 18 amino acids. Unmatched junction bases numbered 12, after V lost 3 bases and J lost 4 bases. The CDR3 here is CASSFLWGQGSGTGELFF. The CDR3 DNA reads as TGTGCCAGCAGCTTTTTGTGGGGACAGGGATCGGGCACCGGGGAGCTGTTTTTT.

This clone was counted between two and nine times. V is TRBV3-1 (or the pseudogene TRBV3-2) and J is TRBJ1-2; 7 bases fit TRBD1. The CDR3 sequence is 15 residues long. Losses at the gene ends were 1 base for V and 4 bases for J; bases not matched to a gene: 6. From germline, CDR1 is LGHDT and CDR2 YNNKEL (reference sequence). The CDR3 DNA follows: TGTGCCAGCAGCCAAGCGGCAGGGGGGAGCTATGGCTACACCTTC. Its translation is CASSQAAGGSYGYTF.

The gene calls are TRBV28 and TRBJ1-1; D is perhaps TRBD1 (6 bases). V was cut by 6 bases and J by 2 bases, with 10 bases left in between. Germline loops: CDR1 MDHEN, CDR2 SYDVKM. This CDR3 region has 13 residues. In nucleotides, the CDR3 is TGTGCCAGCAGAAAACAGGGAAACACTGAAGCTTTCTTT. Protein: CASRKQGNTEAFF.

This chain uses TRBV30 with TRBJ1-6; no firm D call. The V gene's germline CDR1 is GTSNPN and CDR2 SVGIG (reference sequence). V lost 0 bases, J lost 6 bases, and 6 bases lay in between. The CDR3 is 13 amino acids. Written as DNA, the CDR3 is TGTGCCTGGAGTGTAAATAGTAATTCACCCCTCCACTTT. Translation gives CAWSVNSNSPLHF.

The chain is built from TRBV5-4 and TRBJ2-3; 9 nucleotides agree with TRBD2. Trimming took 4 bases from V and 5 from J; bases not matched to a gene: 8. Germline CDR1 reads SGHNT; CDR2 reads YYREEE (reference sequence). The CDR3 sequence is 15 residues long. The CDR3 nucleotides read TGTGCCAGCAGCCGTAGCGGGGGCCTTGGAGATACGCAGTATTTT. Encoded protein: CASSRSGGLGDTQYF.

The V gene is TRBV4-3, the J gene TRBJ2-5, with D perhaps TRBD2 (7 bases). The germline V and J ends were trimmed by 4 bases and 7 bases, with 22 bases remaining between them. The germline V gene has CDR1 LGHNA and CDR2 YSLEER. The CDR3 is 16 residues long. DNA for the CDR3: TGCGCCAGCAGCCCTCGCGAGGGGGGGGGCCAAAGGACCCAGTACTTC. Amino acids: CASSPREGGGQRTQYF.

The rearrangement joins TRBV27 to TRBJ2-7, with D possibly TRBD1 on 6 matching bases. The V end was cut by 0 bases, the J end by 1 base, with 10 bases between. CDR1 and CDR2 from the germline V gene are MNHEY and SMNVEV (reference sequence). This CDR3 is built from 15 residues. In nucleotides, the CDR3 is TGTGCCAGCAGTTTATCGACAGGCCAATCCTACGAGCAGTACTTC. Amino acids: CASSLSTGQSYEQYF.

This chain connects TRBV15 to TRBJ1-2; TRBD1 aligns across 7 bases. Germline values: CDR1 LNHNV, CDR2 YYDKDF (reference sequence). V shed 2 bases and J 4 bases; nucleotides not matched to a gene: 4. The CDR3 has 14 residues. The DNA of the CDR3 is TGTGCCACCAGCAGAAACCGGGACAGCTATGGCTACACCTTC. This gives the protein CATSRNRDSYGYTF. The whole variable domain, remainder taken from reference TRBV15 and TRBJ1-2, is DAMVIQNPRYQVTQFGKPVTLSCSQTLNHNVMYWYQQKSSQAPKLLFHYYDKDFNNEADTPDNFQSRRPNTSFCFLDIRSPGLGDTAMYLCATSRNRDSYGYTFGSGTRLTVV.

The CDR3 DNA is TGTGCCAGCAGAGGTAGCGGTCCGAACACCGGGGAGCTGTTTTTT. This encodes CASRGSGPNTGELFF. The genes are TRBV6-5 and TRBJ2-2; possible D gene TRBD2, 6 bases. The CDR3 runs to 15 residues. Germline values: CDR1 MNHEY, CDR2 SVGAGI. Trimming pared 6 bases from V and 0 bases from J, leaving 11 bases between.